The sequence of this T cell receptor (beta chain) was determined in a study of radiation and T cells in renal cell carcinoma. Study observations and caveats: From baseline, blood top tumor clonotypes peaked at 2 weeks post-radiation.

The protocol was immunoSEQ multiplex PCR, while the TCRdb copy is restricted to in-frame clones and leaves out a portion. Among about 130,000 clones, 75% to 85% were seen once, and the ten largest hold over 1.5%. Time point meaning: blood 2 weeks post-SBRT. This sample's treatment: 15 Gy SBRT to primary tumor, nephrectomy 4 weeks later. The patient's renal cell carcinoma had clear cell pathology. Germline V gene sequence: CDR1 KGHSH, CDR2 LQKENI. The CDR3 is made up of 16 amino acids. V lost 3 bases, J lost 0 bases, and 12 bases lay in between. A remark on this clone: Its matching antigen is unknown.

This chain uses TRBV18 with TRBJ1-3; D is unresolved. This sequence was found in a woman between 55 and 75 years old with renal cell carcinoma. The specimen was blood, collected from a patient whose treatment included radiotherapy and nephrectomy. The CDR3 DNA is TGTGCCAGCTCACCTCTCACAGTGGACTCTGGAAACACCATATATTTT. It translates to CASSPLTVDSGNTIYF.